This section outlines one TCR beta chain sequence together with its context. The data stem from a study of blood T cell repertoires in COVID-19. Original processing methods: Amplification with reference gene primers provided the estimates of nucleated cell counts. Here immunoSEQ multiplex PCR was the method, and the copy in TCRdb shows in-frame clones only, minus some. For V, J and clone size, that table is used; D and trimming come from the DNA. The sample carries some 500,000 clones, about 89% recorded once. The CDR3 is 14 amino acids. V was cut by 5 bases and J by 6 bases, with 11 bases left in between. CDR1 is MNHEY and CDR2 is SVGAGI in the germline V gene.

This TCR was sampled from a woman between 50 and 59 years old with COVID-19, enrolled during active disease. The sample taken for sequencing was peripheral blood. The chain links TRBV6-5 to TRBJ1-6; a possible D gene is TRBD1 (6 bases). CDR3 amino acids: CASSQQGSNSPLHF. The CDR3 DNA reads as TGTGCCAGCAGTCAACAGGGTAGTAATTCACCCCTCCACTTT.